The source of this TCR beta chain is a study of blood T cell repertoires in COVID-19. Study-wide context: Acute and convalescent COVID-19 samples came from the United States, Italy and Spain. In each case, the material was cDNA or gDNA derived from T cells, B-cell-depleted T cells, or PBMCs.

In the authors' methods: Researchers report that nucleated cell counts were estimated from reference gene primer amplification. The data were produced by immunoSEQ multiplex PCR, yet TCRdb's version contains in-frame clones alone and is incomplete. The V and J calls and clone size are taken from that table; D and trimming were inferred from the DNA. Of 100,000 to 120,000 clones listed, just over 85% are singletons. CDR1 and CDR2 from the germline V gene are SGHDT and YYEEEE. Trimming pared 2 bases from V and 6 bases from J, leaving 11 bases between. There are 14 residues in the CDR3. The chain carries TRBV5-6 and TRBJ2-2, with D unresolved. The source of this sequence is a human donor in a cohort sampled during active COVID-19. The sequencing input was peripheral blood. For the CDR3, the DNA is TGTGCCAGCAGCTTCCTTTCAGGCGCCGGGGAGCTGTTTTTT. The encoded protein is CASSFLSGAGELFF.